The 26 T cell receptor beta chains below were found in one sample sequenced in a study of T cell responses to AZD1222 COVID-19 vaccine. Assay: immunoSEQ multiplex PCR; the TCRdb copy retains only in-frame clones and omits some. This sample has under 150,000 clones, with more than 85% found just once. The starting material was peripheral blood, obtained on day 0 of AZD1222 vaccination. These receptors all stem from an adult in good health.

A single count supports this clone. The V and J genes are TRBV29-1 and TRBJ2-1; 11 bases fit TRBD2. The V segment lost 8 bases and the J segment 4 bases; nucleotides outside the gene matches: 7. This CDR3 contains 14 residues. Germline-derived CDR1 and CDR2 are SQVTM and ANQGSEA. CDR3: CSLRGLAEYNEQFF. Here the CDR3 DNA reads TGCAGCTTGCGGGGACTAGCGGAGTACAATGAGCAGTTCTTC.

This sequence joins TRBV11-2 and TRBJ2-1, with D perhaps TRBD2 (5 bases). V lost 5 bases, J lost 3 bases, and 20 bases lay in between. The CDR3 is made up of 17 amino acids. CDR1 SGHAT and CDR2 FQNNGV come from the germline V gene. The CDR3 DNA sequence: TGTGCCAGCAGCGGACCGAGTCGGCGGGTGCACTACAATGAGCAGTTCTTC. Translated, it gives CASSGPSRRVHYNEQFF. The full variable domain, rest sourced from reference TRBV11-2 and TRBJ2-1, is EAGVAQSPRYKIIEKRQSVAFWCNPISGHATLYWYQQILGQGPKLLIQFQNNGVVDDSQLPKDRFSAERLKGVDSTLKIQPAKLEDSAVYLCASSGPSRRVHYNEQFFGPGTRLTVL.

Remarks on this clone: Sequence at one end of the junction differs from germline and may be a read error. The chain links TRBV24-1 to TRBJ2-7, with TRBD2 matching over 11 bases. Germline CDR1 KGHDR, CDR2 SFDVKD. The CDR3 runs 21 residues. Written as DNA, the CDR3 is TGTGCCACGAGTGGAACCTGGGAGAGACTAGCGGGACTCGAGATACCCTACGAGCAGTACTTC. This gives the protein CATSGTWERLAGLEIPYEQYF.

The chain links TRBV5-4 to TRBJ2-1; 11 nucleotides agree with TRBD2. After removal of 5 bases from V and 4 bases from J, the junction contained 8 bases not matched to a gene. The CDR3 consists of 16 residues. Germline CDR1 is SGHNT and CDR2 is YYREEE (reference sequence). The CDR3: CASSSLAGGRYNEQFF. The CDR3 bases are TGTGCCAGCAGTTCCCTAGCGGGAGGCCGTTACAATGAGCAGTTCTTC.

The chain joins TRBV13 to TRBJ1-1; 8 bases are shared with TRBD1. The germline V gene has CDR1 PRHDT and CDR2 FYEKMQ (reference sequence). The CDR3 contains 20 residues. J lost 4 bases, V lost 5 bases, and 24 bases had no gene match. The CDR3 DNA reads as TGTGCCAGCAGCCCGGACAGGGTGGATTCAAGTTGGAGATTGAGCACTGAAGCTTTCTTT. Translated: CASSPDRVDSSWRLSTEAFF.

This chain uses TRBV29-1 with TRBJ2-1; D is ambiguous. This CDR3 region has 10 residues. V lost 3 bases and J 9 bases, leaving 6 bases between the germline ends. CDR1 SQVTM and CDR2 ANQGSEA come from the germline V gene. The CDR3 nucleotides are TGCAGCGTTGAGGACGCTGAGCAGTTCTTC. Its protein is CSVEDAEQFF.

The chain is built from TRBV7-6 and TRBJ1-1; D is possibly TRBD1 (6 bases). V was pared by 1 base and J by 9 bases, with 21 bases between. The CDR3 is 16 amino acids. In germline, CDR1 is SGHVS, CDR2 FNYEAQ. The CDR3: CASSLDSLGRTDQAFF. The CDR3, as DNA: TGTGCCAGCAGCTTAGATAGTCTTGGTCGGACAGACCAAGCTTTCTTT.

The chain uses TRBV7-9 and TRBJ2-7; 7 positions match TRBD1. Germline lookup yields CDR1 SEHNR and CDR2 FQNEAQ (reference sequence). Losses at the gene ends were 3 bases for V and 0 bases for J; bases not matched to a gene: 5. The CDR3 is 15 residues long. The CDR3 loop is CASSFGQVYSYEQYF. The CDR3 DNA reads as TGTGCCAGCAGCTTCGGACAGGTTTACTCCTACGAGCAGTACTTC.

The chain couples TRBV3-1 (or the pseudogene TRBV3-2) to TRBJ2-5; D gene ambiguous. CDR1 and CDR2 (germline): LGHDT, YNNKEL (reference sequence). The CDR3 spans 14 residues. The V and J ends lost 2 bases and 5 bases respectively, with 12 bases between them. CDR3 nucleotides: TGTGCCAGCAGCCAAAGTGGCATCCCGGAGACCCAGTACTTC. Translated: CASSQSGIPETQYF.

The CDR3 DNA is TGTGCCAGTGGCACAGCTAGCACAGATACGCAGTATTTT. It yields the protein CASGTASTDTQYF. The genes are TRBV19 and TRBJ2-3; D unresolved. V lost 8 bases and J lost 0, with 9 bases in between. The CDR3 has 13 amino acids. The germline CDR1 and CDR2 sequences are LNHDA and SQIVND (reference sequence). Supplemented by reference TRBV19 and TRBJ2-3, the full variable domain reads DGGITQSPKYLFRKEGQNVTLSCEQNLNHDAMYWYRQDPGQGLRLIYYSQIVNDFQKGDIAEGYSVSREKKESFPLTVTSAQKNPTAFYLCASGTASTDTQYFGPGTRLTVL.

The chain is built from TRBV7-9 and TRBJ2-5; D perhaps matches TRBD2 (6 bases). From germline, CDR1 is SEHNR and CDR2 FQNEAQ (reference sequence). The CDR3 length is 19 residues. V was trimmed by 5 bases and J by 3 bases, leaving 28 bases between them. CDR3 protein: CASSPAGTPGTRTEETQYF. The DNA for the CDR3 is TGTGCCAGCAGCCCCGCCGGAACGCCCGGGACTCGAACCGAAGAGACCCAGTACTTC.

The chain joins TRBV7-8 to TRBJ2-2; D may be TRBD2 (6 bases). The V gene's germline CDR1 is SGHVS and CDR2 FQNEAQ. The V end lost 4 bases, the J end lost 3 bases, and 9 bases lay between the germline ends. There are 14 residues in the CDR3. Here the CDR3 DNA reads TGTGCCAGCAGCTCCGGGGGACACACCGGGGAGCTGTTTTTT. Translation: CASSSGGHTGELFF.

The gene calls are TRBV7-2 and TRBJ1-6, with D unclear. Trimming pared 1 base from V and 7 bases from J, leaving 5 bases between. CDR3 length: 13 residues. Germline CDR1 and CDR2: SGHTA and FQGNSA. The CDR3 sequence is CASSLGRNSPLHF. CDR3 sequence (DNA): TGTGCCAGCAGCTTAGGCAGAAATTCACCCCTCCACTTT.

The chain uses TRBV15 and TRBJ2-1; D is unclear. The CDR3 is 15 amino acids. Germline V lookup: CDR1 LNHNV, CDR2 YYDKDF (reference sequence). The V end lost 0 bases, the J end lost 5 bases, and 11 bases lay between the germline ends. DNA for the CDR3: TGTGCCACCAGCAGAGATCAGAGGACCAACAATGAGCAGTTCTTC. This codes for CATSRDQRTNNEQFF.

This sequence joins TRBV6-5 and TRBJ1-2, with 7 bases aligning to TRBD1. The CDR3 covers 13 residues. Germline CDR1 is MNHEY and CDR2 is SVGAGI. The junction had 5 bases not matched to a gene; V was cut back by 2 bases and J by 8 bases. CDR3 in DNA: TGTGCCAGCAGTTACGAGGGGGCGAAGGGCTACACCTTC. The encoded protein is CASSYEGAKGYTF.

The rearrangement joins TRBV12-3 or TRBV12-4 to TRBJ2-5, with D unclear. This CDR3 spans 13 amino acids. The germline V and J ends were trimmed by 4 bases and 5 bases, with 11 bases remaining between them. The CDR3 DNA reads TGTGCCAGCAGTTCGCCGCTCCGGGAGACCCAGTACTTC. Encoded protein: CASSSPLRETQYF.

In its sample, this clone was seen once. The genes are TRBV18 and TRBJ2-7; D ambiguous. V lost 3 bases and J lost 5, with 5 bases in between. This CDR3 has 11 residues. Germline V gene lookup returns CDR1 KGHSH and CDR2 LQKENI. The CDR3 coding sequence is TGTGCCAGCTCACCCGAACACGAGCAGTACTTC. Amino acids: CASSPEHEQYF.

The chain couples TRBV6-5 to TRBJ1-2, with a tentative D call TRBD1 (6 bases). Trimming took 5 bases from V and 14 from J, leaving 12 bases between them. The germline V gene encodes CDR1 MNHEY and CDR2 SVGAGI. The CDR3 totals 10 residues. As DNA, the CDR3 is TGTGCCAGCAGTAAGGGGGGGACAACCTTC. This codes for CASSKGGTTF.

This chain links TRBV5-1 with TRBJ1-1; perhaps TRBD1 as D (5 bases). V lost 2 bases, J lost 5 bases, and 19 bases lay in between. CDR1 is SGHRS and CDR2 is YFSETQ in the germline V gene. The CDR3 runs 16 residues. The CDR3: CASSLGAGRRGTEAFF. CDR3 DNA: TGCGCCAGCAGCTTAGGAGCAGGGCGGCGTGGTACTGAAGCTTTCTTT.

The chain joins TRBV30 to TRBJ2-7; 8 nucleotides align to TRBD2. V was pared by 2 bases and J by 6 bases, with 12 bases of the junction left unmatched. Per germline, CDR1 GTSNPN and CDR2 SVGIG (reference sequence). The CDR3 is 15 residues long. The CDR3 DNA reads TGTGCCTGGAGTATGGCTAGCGGGCGGCGCGGCGAGCAGTACTTC. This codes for CAWSMASGRRGEQYF.

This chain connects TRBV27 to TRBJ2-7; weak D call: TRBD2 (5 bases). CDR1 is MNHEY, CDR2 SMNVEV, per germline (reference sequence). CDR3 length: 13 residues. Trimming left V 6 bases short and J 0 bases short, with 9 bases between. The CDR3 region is CASSGLRSYEQYF. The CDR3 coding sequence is TGTGCCAGCAGCGGACTCCGCTCCTACGAGCAGTACTTC.

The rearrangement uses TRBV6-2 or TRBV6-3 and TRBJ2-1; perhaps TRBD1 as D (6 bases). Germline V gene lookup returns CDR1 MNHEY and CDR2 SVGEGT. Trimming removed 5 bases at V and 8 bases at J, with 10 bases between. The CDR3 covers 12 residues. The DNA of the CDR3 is TGTGCCAGCAGTCCAACAGGGTATGAGCAGTTCTTC. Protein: CASSPTGYEQFF.

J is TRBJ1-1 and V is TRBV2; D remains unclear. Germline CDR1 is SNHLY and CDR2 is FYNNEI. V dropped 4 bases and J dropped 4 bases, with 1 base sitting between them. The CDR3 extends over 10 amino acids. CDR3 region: CASSGTEAFF. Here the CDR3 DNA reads TGTGCCAGCAGTGGCACTGAAGCTTTCTTT.

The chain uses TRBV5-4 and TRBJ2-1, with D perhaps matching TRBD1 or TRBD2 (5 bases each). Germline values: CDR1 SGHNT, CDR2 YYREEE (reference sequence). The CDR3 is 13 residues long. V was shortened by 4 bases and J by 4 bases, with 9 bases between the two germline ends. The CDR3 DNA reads TGTGCCAGCAGCCTGGGGGATTACAATGAGCAGTTCTTC. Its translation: CASSLGDYNEQFF. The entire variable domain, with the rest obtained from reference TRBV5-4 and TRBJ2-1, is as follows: ETGVTQSPTHLIKTRGQQVTLRCSSQSGHNTVSWYQQALGQGPQFIFQYYREEENGRGNFPPRFSGLQFPNYSSELNVNALELDDSALYLCASSLGDYNEQFFGPGTRLTVL.

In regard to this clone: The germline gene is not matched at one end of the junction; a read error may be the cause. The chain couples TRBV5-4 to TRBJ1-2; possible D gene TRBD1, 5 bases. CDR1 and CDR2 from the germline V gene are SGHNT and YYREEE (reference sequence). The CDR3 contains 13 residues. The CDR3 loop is CASSLSRQPNSVF. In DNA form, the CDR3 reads TGTGCCAGCAGCTTGTCGAGACAGCCAAATTCTGTCTTC.

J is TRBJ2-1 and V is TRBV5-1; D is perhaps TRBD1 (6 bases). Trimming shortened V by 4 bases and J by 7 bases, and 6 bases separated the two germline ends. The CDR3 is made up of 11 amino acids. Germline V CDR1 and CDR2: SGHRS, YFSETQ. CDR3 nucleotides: TGCGCCAGCAGCCAGGGGAATGAGCAGTTCTTC. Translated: CASSQGNEQFF.